This T cell receptor beta chain was observed in a study of neoadjuvant anti-PD-1 for oral cavity cancer. Overall study context: Patients mostly received three to four biweekly nivolumab doses at 3 mg/kg before surgery. Study-level points and caveats: Post-nivolumab, blood T cell clonality was significantly elevated in non-responders. Higher pretreatment Treg/Th17 ratios tracked higher pretreatment blood clonality.

Concerning this clone: The antigen is not known.

The CDR3 is 14 amino acids. Unmatched junction bases numbered 6, after V lost 5 bases and J lost 3 bases. Germline V gene lookup returns CDR1 MNHEY and CDR2 SMNVEV (reference sequence). Profiled with immunoSEQ multiplex PCR; TCRdb holds only in-frame clones, not every one. The sample records 11,000 to 15,000 clones, about 70% being singletons. The gene calls are TRBV27 and TRBJ2-7; TRBD2 agrees at 8 bases. The receptor was isolated from a person aged 40-85 years with oral cavity squamous cell carcinoma. The material sequenced was PBMCs, taken before nivolumab (anti-PD-1) treatment. CDR3 in DNA: TGTGCCAGCAGTCACAGACTAGCGTACTACGAGCAGTACTTC. This codes for CASSHRLAYYEQYF.